The entry below gives a single T cell receptor (beta chain) sequence along with its context. Its specificity is not known. With 0 bases removed from V and 1 base from J, the gap between germline ends came to 6 bases. Germline-derived CDR1 and CDR2 are GTSNPN and SVGIG (reference sequence). This CDR3 comprises 13 residues. The data were produced by immunoSEQ multiplex PCR, yet TCRdb's version contains in-frame clones alone and is incomplete. The sample holds 15,000 to 20,000 clones, around 72% seen once. This sample was taken from a study of tumor-infiltrating lymphocytes in localized non-small cell lung cancer. Study in general: Some samples were collected after neoadjuvant chemotherapy; smokers, never-smokers and several histologies were included. Resected tumor was paired with non-adjacent uninvolved lung from the same patient. Whole-study findings and limits: Not all patients were TCR sequenced, owing to tissue quantity. Different pieces of the same tissue went to different assays, confounding technical variation with intratumor heterogeneity.

The sample consisted of lung tumor tissue. This chain joins TRBV30 and TRBJ1-1; D remains ambiguous. The sequence came from a human donor with non-small cell lung cancer. The DNA of the CDR3 is TGTGCCTGGAGTGTCCGGAGGAACACTGAAGCTTTCTTT. Its protein is CAWSVRRNTEAFF.